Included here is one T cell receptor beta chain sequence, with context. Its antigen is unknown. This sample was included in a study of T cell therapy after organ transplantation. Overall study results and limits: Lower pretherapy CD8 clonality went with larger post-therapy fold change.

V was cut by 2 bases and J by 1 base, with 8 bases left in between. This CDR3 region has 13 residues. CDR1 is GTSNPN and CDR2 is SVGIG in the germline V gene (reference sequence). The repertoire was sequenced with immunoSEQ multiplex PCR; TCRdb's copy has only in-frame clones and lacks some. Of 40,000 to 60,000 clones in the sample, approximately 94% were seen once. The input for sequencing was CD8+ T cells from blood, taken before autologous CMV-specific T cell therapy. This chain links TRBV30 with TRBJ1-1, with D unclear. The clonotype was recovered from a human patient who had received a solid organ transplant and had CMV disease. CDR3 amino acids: CAWSYETNTEAFF. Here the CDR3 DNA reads TGTGCCTGGAGTTACGAAACGAACACTGAAGCTTTCTTT.